These T cell receptor beta chains were read from a single sample in a study of cytomegalovirus exposure and HLA in healthy donors. Assay used: immunoSEQ multiplex PCR; TCRdb lists only in-frame clones, some missing. In the table there are around 160,000 clones, more than 70% of which are singletons. Source material: PBMCs. The receptors were sampled from a man aged 18 to 35 in good health and CMV-seronegative. Both conserved end residues are part of each CDR3. D genes are given only for firm matches.

V gene,J gene,D gene,CDR3 DNA,CDR3 protein
TRBV7-2,TRBJ2-7,TRBD2,TGTGCCAGCAGCCGCCATAGCGGGAGCCTTGAGCAGTACTTC,CASSRHSGSLEQYF
TRBV11-2,TRBJ1-2,NA,TGTGCCAGCAGCTCCATTCGGGGGGGTAACTATGGCTACACCTTC,CASSSIRGGNYGYTF
TRBV28,TRBJ1-6,NA,TGTGCCAGCACTCTAGGAGGGGCGGGTAATTCACCCCTCCACTTT,CASTLGGAGNSPLHF
TRBV28,TRBJ1-2,NA,TGTGCCAGCAGTTTCGCGGGGGCTAATGGCTACACCTTC,CASSFAGANGYTF
TRBV10-3,TRBJ1-4,NA,TGTGCCATCAGTGACGCGTACGGGGGGTCGACTAATGAAAAACTGTTTTTT,CAISDAYGGSTNEKLFF
TRBV15,TRBJ2-3,TRBD2,TGTGCCACCAGCATTAGGACTAGTTCTTCGGGGCGGACAGATACGCAGTATTTT,CATSIRTSSSGRTDTQYF
TRBV19,TRBJ2-7,TRBD2,TGTGCCAGTAGTATGGCGGGAGGGCCCTACGAGCAGTACTTC,CASSMAGGPYEQYF
TRBV7-6,TRBJ2-2,NA,TGTGCCAGCAGCTTACTATACACGGACGGGGGACCCGGGGAGCTGTTTTTT,CASSLLYTDGGPGELFF
TRBV19,TRBJ1-5,NA,TGTGCCAGTAGTATGGAGGCGTATAGCAATCAGCCCCAGCATTTT,CASSMEAYSNQPQHF
TRBV4-3,TRBJ2-7,NA,TGCGCCAGCAGCCCCTTAGCGCTGGCCTACGAGCAGTACTTC,CASSPLALAYEQYF
TRBV6-6,TRBJ1-6,NA,TGTGCCAGCAGCCTCGGGACACCTTCACCCCTCCACTTT,CASSLGTPSPLHF
TRBV27,TRBJ2-1,NA,TGTGCCAGCAGTCCACGGGCGGGGGCCAGCCAGGAGCAGTTCTTC,CASSPRAGASQEQFF
TRBV7-2,TRBJ2-7,NA,TGTGCCAGCAGCTCCTTTCTCGAGCAGTACTTC,CASSSFLEQYF